This passage covers 14 T cell receptor beta chains from one sample sequenced in a study of spatial heterogeneity in lung cancer. The study's findings and limits: Counts of expanded intratumoral alpha and beta TCRs tracked tumor mutation counts.

These receptors' targets are unknown. Time point described: sample taken at primary tumor resection. MiXCR, run by TCRdb on the 5' RACE reads, gives a single entry per CDR3 protein. Of 20,000 to 25,000 distinct CDR3 sequences in the sample, just under 9% were seen once. The sequencing here drew on lung tumor tissue, taken at surgery. Receptors were obtained from a male donor with early-stage non-small cell lung cancer.

V is TRBV30 and J is TRBJ1-1; 7 bases agree with TRBD1. Looked up from germline, CDR1 is GTSNPN and CDR2 is SVGIG (reference sequence). Trimming cost V 3 bases and J 1 base; bases outside gene matches: 5. There are 14 residues in the CDR3. CDR3 nucleotide sequence: TGTGCCTGGAGATTTGACAGGGAGAACACTGAAGCTTTCTTT. It specifies CAWRFDRENTEAFF.

This clonotype was counted ten times or more. CDR3 in amino acids: CASSPTQSSNQPQHF. Written as DNA, the CDR3 is TGTGCCAGCAGCCCGACACAATCGAGCAATCAGCCCCAGCATTTT. This sequence joins TRBV3-1 and TRBJ1-5; D is ambiguous. V lost 4 bases and J lost 1, with 11 bases in between. The CDR3 contains 15 residues. Germline V CDR1 and CDR2: LGHDT, YNNKEL (reference sequence).

This clonotype showed up many times. The CDR3 sequence is CASSLAWGHEQFF. The CDR3 DNA follows: TGTGCCAGCAGCTTAGCGTGGGGCCATGAGCAGTTCTTC. The chain uses TRBV7-2 and TRBJ2-1, with a weak D call TRBD1 (5 bases). The germline V gene has CDR1 SGHTA and CDR2 FQGNSA. V shed 0 bases and J shed 8 bases, with 8 bases lying between them. This CDR3 has 13 residues.

This clonotype occurred many times. The chain recombines TRBV7-9 with TRBJ2-2; no firm D call. The CDR3 has 14 residues. Trimming took off 8 bases at V and 5 bases at J, with 15 bases between the two ends. Germline loops: CDR1 SEHNR, CDR2 FQNEAQ (reference sequence). CDR3 in amino acids: CASGWFAPTGELFF. The CDR3 DNA reads as TGTGCCAGCGGGTGGTTTGCCCCAACCGGGGAGCTGTTTTTT.

This clonotype has at least ten counts. This rearrangement joins TRBV28 to TRBJ1-2; the D gene is possibly TRBD1 (5 bases). The CDR3 consists of 10 residues. The V end was cut by 5 bases, the J end by 8 bases, with 6 bases between. Germline CDR1 MDHEN, CDR2 SYDVKM. The CDR3 spells CASSRTGYTF. The CDR3 bases are TGTGCCAGCAGTCGGACAGGCTACACCTTC.

The chain's CDR3 is CASSPTGNMNTEAFF. In DNA form, the CDR3 reads TGTGCCAGCAGTCCTACAGGGAACATGAACACTGAAGCTTTCTTT. The chain joins TRBV6-6 to TRBJ1-1; D perhaps matches TRBD1 (6 bases). CDR3 length: 15 residues. Trimming shortened V by 5 bases and J by 0 bases, and 13 bases separated the two germline ends. From germline, CDR1 is MNHNY and CDR2 SVGAGI (reference sequence).

J is TRBJ2-2 and V is TRBV20-1; D ambiguous. The CDR3 loop spans 14 amino acids. The V gene lost 6 bases and the J gene lost 4 bases, with 15 bases spanning the gap. CDR1 and CDR2 from the germline V gene are DFQATT and SNEGSKA (reference sequence). DNA for the CDR3: TGCAGTGCCCTCTCTTATGTGGGCACCGGGGAGCTGTTTTTT. Its protein is CSALSYVGTGELFF.

This clonotype was counted at least ten times. This chain links TRBV5-1 with TRBJ1-1; D call uncertain. Trimming took 4 bases from V and 10 from J, leaving 17 bases between them. The CDR3 runs 13 residues. Germline V CDR1 and CDR2: SGHRS, YFSETQ. This chain's CDR3 is CASSPTRTLGAFF. The CDR3 nucleotides read TGCGCCAGCAGCCCTACGAGGACCTTGGGAGCTTTCTTT.

This clonotype was counted ten times or more. The CDR3 region is CASSCGQGGRPYSNQPQHF. As DNA, the CDR3 is TGCGCCAGCAGCTGTGGACAGGGAGGGAGGCCTTATAGCAATCAGCCCCAGCATTTT. V is TRBV5-1 and J is TRBJ1-5; 8 positions agree with TRBD1. V gave up 3 bases and J gave up 0 bases; unmatched junction bases: 14. This CDR3 has 19 residues. The germline V gene encodes CDR1 SGHRS and CDR2 YFSETQ.

The sample holds many counts of this clonotype. The J gene is TRBJ2-3, the V gene TRBV5-6; D ambiguous. Germline V gene sequence: CDR1 SGHDT, CDR2 YYEEEE. The CDR3 has 16 amino acids. Deletions cut 0 bases from V and 2 bases from J, with 13 bases between. CDR3 sequence (DNA): TGTGCCAGCAGCTTGGCCCGAGCTGGGCTCACAGATACGCAGTATTTT. It translates to CASSLARAGLTDTQYF.

V gene TRBV6-5 combines with J gene TRBJ1-2; possible D gene TRBD1, 5 bases. Germline V gene data show CDR1 as MNHEY and CDR2 as SVGAGI. The length of the CDR3 is 14 residues. The germline V and J ends were trimmed by 6 bases and 8 bases, with 19 bases remaining between them. CDR3 region: CASSPQGPPSGYTF. In nucleotides, the CDR3 is TGTGCCAGCAGCCCTCAGGGCCCTCCGAGCGGCTACACCTTC.

The chain employs TRBV7-9 and TRBJ2-1, with 10 bases aligning to TRBD2. There are 16 residues in the CDR3. The ends lost 5 bases at V and 8 bases at J; junction bases unmatched: 12. Germline lookup yields CDR1 SEHNR and CDR2 FQNEAQ (reference sequence). CDR3 nucleotides: TGTGCCAGCAGCCCAAAGGTTAGCGGGAGGCTTGATGAGCAGTTCTTC. Translated: CASSPKVSGRLDEQFF.

This chain uses TRBV20-1 with TRBJ1-2; no firm D call. This CDR3 region has 16 residues. Per germline, CDR1 DFQATT and CDR2 SNEGSKA (reference sequence). Trimming left V 3 bases short and J 1 base short, with 18 bases between. This CDR3 is CSARALTQSLNYGYTF. CDR3 bases: TGCAGTGCTAGGGCCCTCACCCAAAGCCTTAACTATGGCTACACCTTC.

This sequence joins TRBV6-5 and TRBJ2-1, with D unresolved. Germline lookup yields CDR1 MNHEY and CDR2 SVGAGI. V was shortened by 0 bases and J by 7 bases, with 10 bases between the two germline ends. This CDR3 is 14 amino acids long. CDR3 bases: TGTGCCAGCAGTTACTCGAGTGGATCTAATGAGCAGTTCTTC. It codes for CASSYSSGSNEQFF.